This T cell receptor beta chain came from a study of post-analysis software for immune sequencing data. Worth noting for this clonotype: Its antigen remains unknown.

The ends lost 0 bases at V and 6 bases at J; junction bases unmatched: 8. CDR1 and CDR2 (germline): DFQATT, SNEGSKA (reference sequence). There are 17 residues in the CDR3. Researchers reported that TCR beta cDNA libraries carried unique molecular identifiers. Some 500,000 cDNA molecules were obtained per 1 to 10 million input T cells. TCRdb ran MiXCR on the PCR reads and lists one entry per CDR3 protein. The sample yields 700,000 to 800,000 distinct CDR3 sequences, around 27% seen once. Study-level results: Higher frequency in patients than in controls was seen for roughly five TRBV segments, with TRBV5-6, TRBV5-1 and TRBV20-1 among them. Normalized Chao1 diversity in multiple sclerosis patients fell significantly below that of controls. Co-batched samples clustered tightly together by F measure.

The specimen sequenced was blood. This TCR was sampled from a girl aged 5 to 17 with multiple sclerosis. The chain is built from TRBV20-1 and TRBJ2-2; 12 positions agree with TRBD2. Here the CDR3 reads CSARDRRASGRAGELFF. CDR3 DNA: TGCAGTGCTAGAGATAGGCGCGCTAGCGGGAGGGCCGGGGAGCTGTTTTTT.